A single sample is the source of the 10 T cell receptor beta chains below, sequenced in a study of identical twins. One entry per CDR3 protein, called by TCRdb with MiXCR from the 5' RACE reads. Among roughly 690,000 distinct CDR3 sequences listed, over 20% were seen once. The same specimen was also included in a second study, on T cells expressing NK-cell markers.

The specimen was PBMCs. The origin of the receptors is a woman aged 18-29 years in good health.

The chain has TRBV7-9 and TRBJ2-7; D unclear. Germline CDR1 SEHNR, CDR2 FQNEAQ (reference sequence). The CDR3 runs to 16 residues. V lost 1 base and J lost 0, with 13 bases in between. The CDR3 spells CASSLGAQVASYEQYF. The CDR3 DNA reads TGTGCCAGCAGCTTAGGGGCCCAGGTCGCCTCCTACGAGCAGTACTTC.

The V gene is TRBV5-1, the J gene TRBJ2-5; 9 bases match TRBD2. The germline V gene has CDR1 SGHRS and CDR2 YFSETQ. V lost 2 bases and J lost 2; bases outside the gene matches: 4. This CDR3 is 15 amino acids long. The CDR3 region is CASSLISGGQETQYF. DNA for the CDR3: TGCGCCAGCAGCTTAATTAGCGGGGGTCAAGAGACCCAGTACTTC.

The CDR3 here is CAWSTQSAYEQYF. Written as DNA, the CDR3 is TGTGCCTGGAGTACACAATCTGCCTACGAGCAGTACTTC. The J gene is TRBJ2-7, the V gene TRBV30; D gene unclear. This CDR3 has 13 amino acids. Germline-derived CDR1 and CDR2 are GTSNPN and SVGIG (reference sequence). V gave up 2 bases and J gave up 2 bases, with 10 bases separating them.

This rearrangement joins TRBV7-9 to TRBJ1-3, with D tentatively TRBD1 (5 bases). V was shortened by 6 bases and J by 0 bases, with 12 bases between the two germline ends. The CDR3 consists of 15 residues. Germline loops: CDR1 SEHNR, CDR2 FQNEAQ (reference sequence). CDR3 nucleotide sequence: TGTGCCAGCAGAAGGGACCTCGACTCTGGAAACACCATATATTTT. It translates to CASRRDLDSGNTIYF.

The chain uses TRBV7-8 and TRBJ2-7, with D unresolved. This CDR3 has 13 amino acids. Trimming removed 0 bases at V and 7 bases at J, with 10 bases between. The germline CDR1 and CDR2 sequences are SGHVS and FQNEAQ. CDR3 DNA: TGTGCCAGCAGCTTAGCTGGGAAAGGGGAGCAGTACTTC. Amino acid sequence: CASSLAGKGEQYF.

The chain combines TRBV4-3 with TRBJ1-3; D call uncertain. CDR3 size: 13 residues. CDR1 is LGHNA, CDR2 YSLEER, per germline. Trimming cost V 0 bases and J 6 bases, with 6 bases left between them. CDR3 nucleotides: TGCGCCAGCAGCCAAGATCGGGAAAACACCATATATTTT. This sequence encodes CASSQDRENTIYF.

This clonotype was picked up a small number of times. The chain links TRBV6-1 to TRBJ1-1; D remains ambiguous. The V gene lost 5 bases and the J gene lost 0 bases, with 7 bases spanning the gap. Germline CDR1 is MNHNS and CDR2 is SASEGT. The CDR3 totals 13 residues. The CDR3 bases are TGTGCCAGCAGTCGACACATGAACACTGAAGCTTTCTTT. Its protein is CASSRHMNTEAFF.

In its sample, this clonotype was seen a few times. The chain links TRBV29-1 to TRBJ1-1; D is perhaps TRBD1 (6 bases). The CDR3 runs 13 residues. Per germline, CDR1 SQVTM and CDR2 ANQGSEA. Deletions cut 8 bases from V and 1 base from J, with 14 bases between. The CDR3 is CSSSGVENTEAFF. The CDR3 nucleotides are TGCAGCTCGTCAGGGGTAGAGAACACTGAAGCTTTCTTT.

The CDR3 coding sequence is TGCAGCGTTGAAGGGCAGGGTCTGGAGACCCAGTACTTC. Its protein product is CSVEGQGLETQYF. V usage is TRBV29-1 and J usage is TRBJ2-5; TRBD1 might be the D (5 bases). V gave up 1 base and J gave up 5 bases, with 11 bases separating them. The germline gives CDR1 SQVTM, CDR2 ANQGSEA. CDR3 length equals 13 residues.

The rearrangement links TRBV20-1 to TRBJ2-2; TRBD1 matches at 7 bases. Per the germline V gene, CDR1 is DFQATT and CDR2 is SNEGSKA (reference sequence). The CDR3 is 15 residues long. With 0 bases clipped from V and 7 bases from J, the junction kept 8 bases outside the gene matches. The CDR3 sequence is CSARDRSTGDGELFF. The CDR3 DNA reads as TGCAGTGCTAGAGATCGTAGTACAGGGGACGGGGAGCTGTTTTTT.